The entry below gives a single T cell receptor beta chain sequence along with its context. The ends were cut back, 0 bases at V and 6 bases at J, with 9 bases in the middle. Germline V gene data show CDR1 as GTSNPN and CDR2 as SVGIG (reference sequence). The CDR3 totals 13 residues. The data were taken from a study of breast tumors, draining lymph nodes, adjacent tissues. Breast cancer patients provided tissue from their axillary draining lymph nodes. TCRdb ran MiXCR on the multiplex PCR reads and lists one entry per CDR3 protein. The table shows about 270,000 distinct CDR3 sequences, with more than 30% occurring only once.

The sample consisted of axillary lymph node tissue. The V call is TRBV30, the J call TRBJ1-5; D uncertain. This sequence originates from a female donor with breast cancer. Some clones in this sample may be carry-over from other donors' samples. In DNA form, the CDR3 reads TGTGCCTGGAGTGTAGGGTTGAGTCAGCCCCAGCATTTT. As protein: CAWSVGLSQPQHF.